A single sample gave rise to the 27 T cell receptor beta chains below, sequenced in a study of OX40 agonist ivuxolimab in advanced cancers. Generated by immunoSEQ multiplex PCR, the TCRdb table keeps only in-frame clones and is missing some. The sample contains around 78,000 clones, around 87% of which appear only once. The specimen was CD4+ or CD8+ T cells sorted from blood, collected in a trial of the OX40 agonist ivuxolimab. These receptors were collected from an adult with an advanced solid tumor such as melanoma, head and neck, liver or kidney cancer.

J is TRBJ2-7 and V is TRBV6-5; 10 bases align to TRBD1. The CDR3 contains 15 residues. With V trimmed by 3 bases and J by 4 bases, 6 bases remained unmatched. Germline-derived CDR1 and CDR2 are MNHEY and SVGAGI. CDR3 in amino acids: CASSYRDRGVYEQYF. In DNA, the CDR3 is TGTGCCAGCAGTTATAGGGACAGGGGCGTTTACGAGCAGTACTTC.

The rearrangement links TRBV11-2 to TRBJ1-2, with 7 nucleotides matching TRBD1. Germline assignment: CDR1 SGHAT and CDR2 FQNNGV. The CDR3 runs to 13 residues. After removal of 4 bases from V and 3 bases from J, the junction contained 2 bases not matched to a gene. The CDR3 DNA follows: TGTGCCAGCAGCTCCGGGACAGACTATGGCTACACCTTC. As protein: CASSSGTDYGYTF.

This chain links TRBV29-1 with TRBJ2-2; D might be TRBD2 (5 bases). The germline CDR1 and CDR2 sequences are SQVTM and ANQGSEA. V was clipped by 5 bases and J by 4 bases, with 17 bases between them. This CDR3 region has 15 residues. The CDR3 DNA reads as TGCAGCGTTACCTCAATAAGGGCGGGCACCGGGGAGCTGTTTTTT. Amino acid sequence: CSVTSIRAGTGELFF.

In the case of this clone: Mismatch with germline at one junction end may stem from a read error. In DNA form, the CDR3 reads TGCAGTGCTAGAGTCCTTACTGATCGATACTTC. Translated: CSARVLTDRYF. The chain combines TRBV20-1 with TRBJ1-2; no firm D call. The germline V gene encodes CDR1 DFQATT and CDR2 SNEGSKA (reference sequence). The CDR3 extends over 11 amino acids.

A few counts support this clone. CDR3 sequence (DNA): TGTGCCAGCAGCGGTACCGGGACCCAAGCTTTCTTT. Translating gives CASSGTGTQAFF. The chain links TRBV9 to TRBJ1-1; D is possibly TRBD1 (5 bases). This CDR3 has 12 residues. In germline, CDR1 is SGDLS, CDR2 YYNGEE. With 3 bases removed from V and 9 bases from J, the gap between germline ends came to 12 bases.

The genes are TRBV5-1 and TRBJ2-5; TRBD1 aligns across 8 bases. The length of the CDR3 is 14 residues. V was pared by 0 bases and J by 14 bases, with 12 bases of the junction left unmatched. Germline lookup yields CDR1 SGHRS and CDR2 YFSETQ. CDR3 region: CASSLGKAAGGAYF. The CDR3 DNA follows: TGCGCCAGCAGCTTGGGCAAAGCTGCAGGGGGCGCTTACTTC.

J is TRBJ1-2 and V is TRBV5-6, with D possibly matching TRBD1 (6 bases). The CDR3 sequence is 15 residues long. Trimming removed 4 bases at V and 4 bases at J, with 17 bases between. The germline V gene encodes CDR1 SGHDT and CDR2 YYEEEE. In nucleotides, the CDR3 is TGTGCCAGCAGCAGATTGACAGGTATAGCCTATGGCTACACCTTC. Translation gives CASSRLTGIAYGYTF. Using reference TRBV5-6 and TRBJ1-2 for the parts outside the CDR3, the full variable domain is DAGVTQSPTHLIKTRGQQVTLRCSPKSGHDTVSWYQQALGQGPQFIFQYYEEEERQRGNFPDRFSGHQFPNYSSELNVNALLLGDSALYLCASSRLTGIAYGYTFGSGTRLTVV.

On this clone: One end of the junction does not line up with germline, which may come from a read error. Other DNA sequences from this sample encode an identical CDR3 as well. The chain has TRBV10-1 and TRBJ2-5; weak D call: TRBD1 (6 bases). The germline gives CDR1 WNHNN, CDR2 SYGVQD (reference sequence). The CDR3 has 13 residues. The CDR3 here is CASSLGAQETQYF. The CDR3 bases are TGCGCTAGCAGTTTGGGGGCCCAAGAGACCCAGTACTTC.

CDR3 loop: CASSDLLLAGIYNEQFF. The DNA for the CDR3 is TGCGCCAGCAGTGACCTGCTACTAGCGGGAATCTACAATGAGCAGTTCTTC. V and J are TRBV10-1 and TRBJ2-1; 10 nucleotides line up with TRBD2. After removal of 3 bases from V and 3 bases from J, the junction contained 8 bases not matched to a gene. The length of the CDR3 is 17 residues. Germline CDR1 reads WNHNN; CDR2 reads SYGVQD (reference sequence).

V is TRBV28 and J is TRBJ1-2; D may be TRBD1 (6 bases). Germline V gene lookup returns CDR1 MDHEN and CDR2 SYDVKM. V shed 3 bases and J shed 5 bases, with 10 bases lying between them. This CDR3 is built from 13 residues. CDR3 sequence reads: CASSFGGPYGYTF. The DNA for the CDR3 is TGTGCCAGCAGTTTCGGGGGCCCGTATGGCTACACCTTC.

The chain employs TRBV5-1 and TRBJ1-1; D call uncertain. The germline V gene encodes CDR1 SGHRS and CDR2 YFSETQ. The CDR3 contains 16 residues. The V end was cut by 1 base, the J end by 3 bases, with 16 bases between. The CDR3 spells CASSLSGPARDTEAFF. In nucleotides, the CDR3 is TGCGCCAGCAGCTTGTCCGGTCCCGCGAGGGACACTGAAGCTTTCTTT.

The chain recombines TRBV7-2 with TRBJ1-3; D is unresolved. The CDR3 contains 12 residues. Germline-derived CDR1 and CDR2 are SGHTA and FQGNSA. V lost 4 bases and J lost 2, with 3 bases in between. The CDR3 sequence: CASSYPGNTIYF. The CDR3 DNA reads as TGTGCCAGCAGCTACCCTGGAAACACCATATATTTT.

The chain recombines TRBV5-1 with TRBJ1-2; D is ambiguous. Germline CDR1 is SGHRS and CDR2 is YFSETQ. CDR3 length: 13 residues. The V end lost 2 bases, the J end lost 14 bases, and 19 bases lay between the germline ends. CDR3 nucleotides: TGCGCCAGCAGCTTAGGGATATTTAAAAGACGAACCTTC. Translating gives CASSLGIFKRRTF.

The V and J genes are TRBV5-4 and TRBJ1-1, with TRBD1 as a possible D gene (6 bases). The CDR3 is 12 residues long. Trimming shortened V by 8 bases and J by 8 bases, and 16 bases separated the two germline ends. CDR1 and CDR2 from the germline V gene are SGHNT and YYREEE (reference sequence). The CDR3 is CASRQSGGEAFF. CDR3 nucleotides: TGTGCCAGTAGGCAATCGGGGGGCGAAGCTTTCTTT.

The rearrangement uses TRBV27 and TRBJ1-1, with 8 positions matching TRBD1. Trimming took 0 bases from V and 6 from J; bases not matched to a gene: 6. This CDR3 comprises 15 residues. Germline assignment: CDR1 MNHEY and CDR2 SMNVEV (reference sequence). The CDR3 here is CASSLSWTGTAEAFF. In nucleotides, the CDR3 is TGTGCCAGCAGTTTATCTTGGACAGGGACCGCTGAAGCTTTCTTT.

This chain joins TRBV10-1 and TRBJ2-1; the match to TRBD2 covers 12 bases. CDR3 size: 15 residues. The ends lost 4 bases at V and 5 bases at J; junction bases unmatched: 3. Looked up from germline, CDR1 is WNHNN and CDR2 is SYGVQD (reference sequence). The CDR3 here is CASSAGLAGNNEQFF. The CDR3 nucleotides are TGCGCCAGCAGTGCAGGACTAGCGGGAAACAATGAGCAGTTCTTC.

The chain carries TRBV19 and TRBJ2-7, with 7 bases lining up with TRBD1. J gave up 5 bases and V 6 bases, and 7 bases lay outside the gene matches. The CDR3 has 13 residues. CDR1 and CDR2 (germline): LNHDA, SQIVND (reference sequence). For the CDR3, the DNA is TGTGCCAGTAGCATGTGGGGGACAGACGAGCAGTACTTC. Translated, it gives CASSMWGTDEQYF. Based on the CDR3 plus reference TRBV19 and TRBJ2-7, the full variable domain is DGGITQSPKYLFRKEGQNVTLSCEQNLNHDAMYWYRQDPGQGLRLIYYSQIVNDFQKGDIAEGYSVSREKKESFPLTVTSAQKNPTAFYLCASSMWGTDEQYFGPGTRLTVT.

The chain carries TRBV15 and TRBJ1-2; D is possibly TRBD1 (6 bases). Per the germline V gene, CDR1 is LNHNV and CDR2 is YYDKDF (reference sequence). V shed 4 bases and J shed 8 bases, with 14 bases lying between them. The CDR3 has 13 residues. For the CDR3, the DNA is TGTGCCACCAGCACTACAGGGAGCTTGGGCTACACCTTC. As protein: CATSTTGSLGYTF.

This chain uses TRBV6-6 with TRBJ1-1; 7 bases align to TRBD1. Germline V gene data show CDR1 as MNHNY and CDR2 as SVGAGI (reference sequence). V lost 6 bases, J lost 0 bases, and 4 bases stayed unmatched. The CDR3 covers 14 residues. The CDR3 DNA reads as TGTGCCAGCAGAAGACAGGGTTTGAACACTGAAGCTTTCTTT. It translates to CASRRQGLNTEAFF.

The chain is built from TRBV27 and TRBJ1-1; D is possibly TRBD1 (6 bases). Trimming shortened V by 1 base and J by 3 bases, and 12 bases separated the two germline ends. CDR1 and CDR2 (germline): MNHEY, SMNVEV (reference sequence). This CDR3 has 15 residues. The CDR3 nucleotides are TGTGCCAGCAGTTTATGGTCCGGGGGGCACACTGAAGCTTTCTTT. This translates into CASSLWSGGHTEAFF.

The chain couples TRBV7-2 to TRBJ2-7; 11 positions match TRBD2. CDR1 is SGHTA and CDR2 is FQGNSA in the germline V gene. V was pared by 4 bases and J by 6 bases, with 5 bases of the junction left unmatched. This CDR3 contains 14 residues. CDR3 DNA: TGTGCCAGCAGCTCCACTAGCGGGAGTAGCGAGCAGTACTTC. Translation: CASSSTSGSSEQYF. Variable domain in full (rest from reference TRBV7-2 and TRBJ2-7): GAGVSQSPSNKVTEKGKDVELRCDPISGHTALYWYRQSLGQGLEFLIYFQGNSAPDKSGLPSDRFSAERTGGSVSTLTIQRTQQEDSAVYLCASSSTSGSSEQYFGPGTRLTVT.

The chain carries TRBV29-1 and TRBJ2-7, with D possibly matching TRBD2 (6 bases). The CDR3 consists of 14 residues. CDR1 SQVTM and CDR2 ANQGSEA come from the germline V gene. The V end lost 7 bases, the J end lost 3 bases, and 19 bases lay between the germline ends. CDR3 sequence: CSAIPRGTGYEQYF. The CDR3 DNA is TGCAGCGCCATCCCTCGGGGGACTGGCTACGAGCAGTACTTC.

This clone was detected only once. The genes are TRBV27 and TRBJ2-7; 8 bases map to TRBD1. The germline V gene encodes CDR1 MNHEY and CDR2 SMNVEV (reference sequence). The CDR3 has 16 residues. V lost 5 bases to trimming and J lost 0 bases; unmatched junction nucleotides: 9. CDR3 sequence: CASSARQGPYSYEQYF. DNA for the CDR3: TGTGCCAGCAGTGCAAGACAGGGGCCTTACTCCTACGAGCAGTACTTC.

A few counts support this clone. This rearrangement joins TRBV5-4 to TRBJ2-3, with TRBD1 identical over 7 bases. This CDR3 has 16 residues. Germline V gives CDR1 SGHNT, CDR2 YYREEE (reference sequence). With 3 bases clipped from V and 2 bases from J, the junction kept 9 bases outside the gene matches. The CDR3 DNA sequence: TGTGCCAGCAGCTGGGGGTCGACAGGGTACACAGATACGCAGTATTTT. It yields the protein CASSWGSTGYTDTQYF.

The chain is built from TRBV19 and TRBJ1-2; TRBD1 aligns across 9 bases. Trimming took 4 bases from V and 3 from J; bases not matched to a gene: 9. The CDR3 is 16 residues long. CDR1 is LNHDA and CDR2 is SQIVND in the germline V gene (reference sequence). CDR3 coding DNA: TGTGCCAGTAGTAACTCCCCGGGACAGGGTTACTATGGCTACACCTTC. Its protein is CASSNSPGQGYYGYTF.

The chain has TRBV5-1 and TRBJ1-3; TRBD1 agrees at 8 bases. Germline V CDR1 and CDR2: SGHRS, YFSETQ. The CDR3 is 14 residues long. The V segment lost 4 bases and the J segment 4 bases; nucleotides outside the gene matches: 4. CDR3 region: CASSPGTGGNTIYF. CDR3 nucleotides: TGCGCCAGCAGCCCCGGGACAGGCGGAAACACCATATATTTT.

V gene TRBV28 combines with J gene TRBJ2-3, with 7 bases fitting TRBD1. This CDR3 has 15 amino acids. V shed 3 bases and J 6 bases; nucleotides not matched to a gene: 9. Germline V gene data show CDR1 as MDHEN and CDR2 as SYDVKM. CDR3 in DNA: TGTGCCAGCAGTTTCTCCATGACAGGGTCGGATACGCAGTATTTT. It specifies CASSFSMTGSDTQYF.